The 19 T cell receptor beta chains below all came from one sample that was sequenced in a study of memory CD4+ T cells and cytomegalovirus serostatus. Single viable CD3+CD4+CD8-CD45RO+ cells were sorted as the memory CD4+ T cells. Only in-frame clones appear in the TCRdb table, and some are missing; sequencing was by immunoSEQ multiplex PCR. The data hold 40,000 to 55,000 clones, with about 79% observed a single time. The sample consisted of memory CD4+ T cells from blood. Receptor source: an adult in good health and CMV-seronegative.

Here the CDR3 reads CASSEQPSTGELFF. CDR3 sequence (DNA): TGTGCCAGCAGTGAACAGCCGAGCACCGGGGAGCTGTTTTTT. The chain is built from TRBV6-1 and TRBJ2-2; D unresolved. The CDR3 consists of 14 residues. Germline loops: CDR1 MNHNS, CDR2 SASEGT. The V and J ends lost 2 bases and 4 bases respectively, with 8 bases between them.

The J gene is TRBJ2-2, the V gene TRBV5-1; possible D gene TRBD2, 5 bases. V gave up 2 bases and J gave up 5 bases, with 7 bases separating them. Germline V gene data show CDR1 as SGHRS and CDR2 as YFSETQ. The CDR3 contains 13 residues. CDR3 sequence: CASSLSGTGELFF. CDR3 nucleotide sequence: TGCGCCAGCAGCTTATCGGGAACCGGGGAGCTGTTTTTT.

The gene calls are TRBV11-2 and TRBJ1-2; no clear D gene. Germline assignment: CDR1 SGHAT and CDR2 FQNNGV. There are 13 residues in the CDR3. V was clipped by 2 bases and J by 6 bases, with 10 bases between them. The CDR3 DNA reads TGTGCCAGCAGCTTAAGTCCGCGGGATGGCTACACCTTC. It translates to CASSLSPRDGYTF.

The J gene is TRBJ2-2, the V gene TRBV27, with 7 bases lining up with TRBD1. The CDR3 sequence is 17 residues long. Germline V CDR1 and CDR2: MNHEY, SMNVEV (reference sequence). The trim removed 5 bases at V and 5 bases at J, leaving 14 bases unmatched. The CDR3 DNA reads as TGTGCCAGCAGTCCCAGGGCCTTACAGGGGTCGACCGGGGAGCTGTTTTTT. It is translated as CASSPRALQGSTGELFF.

This clone was seen once. The chain is built from TRBV4-1 and TRBJ1-4; 9 positions match TRBD1. The CDR3 has 16 amino acids. V shed 0 bases and J 5 bases; nucleotides not matched to a gene: 4. Per germline, CDR1 MGHRA and CDR2 YSYEKL. The CDR3 region has the DNA TGCGCCAGCAGCCAAGAACACGGGACAGGGAATGAAAAACTGTTTTTT. Translating gives CASSQEHGTGNEKLFF.

The V gene is TRBV21-1, the J gene TRBJ2-3; TRBD2, as called in the table, went unchecked against the DNA. TRBV21-1 is listed as a pseudogene. This CDR3 has 16 amino acids. Written as DNA, the CDR3 is TGTGCCAGCAGCAAATCTCTAGCGGGGGCAACAGATACGCAGTATTTT. The encoded protein is CASSKSLAGATDTQYF.

V and J are TRBV19 and TRBJ1-1; 11 nucleotides align to TRBD1. This CDR3 region has 15 residues. CDR1 and CDR2 (germline): LNHDA, SQIVND (reference sequence). J gave up 5 bases and V 6 bases, and 8 bases lay outside the gene matches. The CDR3 sequence is CASRDRGLERTEAFF. The CDR3 coding sequence is TGTGCCAGTAGGGACAGGGGGCTTGAGAGAACTGAAGCTTTCTTT.

The CDR3 loop reads CAISDAWFGTDTQYF. CDR3 in DNA: TGTGCCATCAGTGATGCCTGGTTCGGCACAGATACGCAGTATTTT. The chain carries TRBV10-3 and TRBJ2-3; no reliable D call. The germline V and J ends were trimmed by 3 bases and 1 base, with 11 bases remaining between them. This CDR3 is built from 15 residues. Germline-derived CDR1 and CDR2 are ENHRY and SYGVKD.

The rearrangement joins TRBV5-5 to TRBJ1-4; TRBD1 is a possible D gene (5 bases). Germline V gene sequence: CDR1 SGHKS, CDR2 YYEKEE (reference sequence). This CDR3 has 18 amino acids. With 4 bases removed from V and 0 bases from J, the gap between germline ends came to 19 bases. CDR3 in amino acids: CASSPRDPSGATNEKLFF. The CDR3 DNA follows: TGTGCCAGCAGCCCGCGGGACCCAAGCGGGGCAACTAATGAAAAACTGTTTTTT.

J is TRBJ2-7 and V is TRBV6-5; D possibly uses TRBD1 or TRBD2 (6 bases each). CDR1 and CDR2 (germline): MNHEY, SVGAGI. Trimming pared 6 bases from V and 4 bases from J, leaving 19 bases between. The CDR3 runs to 15 residues. This CDR3 reads CASSPVGGAFYEQYF. As DNA, the CDR3 is TGTGCCAGCAGCCCCGTCGGGGGCGCGTTTTACGAGCAGTACTTC.

CDR3 DNA: TGCGCCAGCAGCTTGGGGGCAGAGACCTATGGCTACACCTTC. This translates into CASSLGAETYGYTF. V is TRBV5-1 and J is TRBJ1-2; D gene ambiguous. Trimming took 0 bases from V and 4 from J, leaving 10 bases between them. Germline-derived CDR1 and CDR2 are SGHRS and YFSETQ. The CDR3 has 14 residues.

V is TRBV2 and J is TRBJ2-7; D gene ambiguous. Trimming removed 4 bases at V and 6 bases at J, with 10 bases between. The CDR3 covers 12 residues. Germline loops: CDR1 SNHLY, CDR2 FYNNEI. The CDR3, as DNA: TGTGCCAGCAGTGTTGTTCATTCCGAGCAGTACTTC. This gives the protein CASSVVHSEQYF.

The rearrangement uses TRBV27 and TRBJ2-7, with 7 bases aligning to TRBD2. The CDR3 is made up of 13 amino acids. Per germline, CDR1 MNHEY and CDR2 SMNVEV (reference sequence). The ends lost 6 bases at V and 5 bases at J; junction bases unmatched: 7. The CDR3 coding sequence is TGTGCCAGCAGATCCGGGGGGACCAACGAGCAGTACTTC. This translates into CASRSGGTNEQYF.

CDR3 in DNA: TGTGCCAGCAGTGAATTGGACAAACGCTACGAGCAGTACTTC. Protein product: CASSELDKRYEQYF. The V call is TRBV2, the J call TRBJ2-7; TRBD1 might be the D (5 bases). This CDR3 spans 14 amino acids. Germline CDR1 is SNHLY and CDR2 is FYNNEI. The germline V and J ends were trimmed by 2 bases and 3 bases, with 11 bases remaining between them.

V gene TRBV19 combines with J gene TRBJ1-2, with D perhaps matching TRBD1 (6 bases). From germline, CDR1 is LNHDA and CDR2 SQIVND (reference sequence). Trimming shortened V by 7 bases and J by 7 bases, and 19 bases separated the two germline ends. CDR3 size: 14 residues. The CDR3, as DNA: TGTGCCAGTAAAAGGCCGGGACAACTCTCTGGCTACACCTTC. Its translation: CASKRPGQLSGYTF.

The CDR3 bases are TGTGCCAGCAGTTTATATCCCCAGGGCTATGGCTACACCTTC. As protein: CASSLYPQGYGYTF. The chain combines TRBV28 with TRBJ1-2, with D maybe TRBD1 (5 bases). V was pared by 1 base and J by 4 bases, with 10 bases between. The CDR3 is made up of 14 amino acids. Germline values: CDR1 MDHEN, CDR2 SYDVKM.

V usage is TRBV7-2 and J usage is TRBJ2-3; a weak D match, TRBD2 (7 bases). Germline loops: CDR1 SGHTA, CDR2 FQGNSA. This CDR3 comprises 18 residues. With 1 base removed from V and 4 bases from J, the gap between germline ends came to 21 bases. The CDR3 sequence is CASSLGGRGFSSADTQYF. In nucleotides, the CDR3 is TGTGCCAGCAGCTTAGGAGGGAGGGGGTTCTCCAGTGCAGATACGCAGTATTTT.

V and J are TRBV19 and TRBJ1-5; D is unresolved. The length of the CDR3 is 14 residues. Trimming left V 9 bases short and J 6 bases short, with 18 bases between. Germline V CDR1 and CDR2: LNHDA, SQIVND (reference sequence). As DNA, the CDR3 is TGTGCCAGCAATATACTTGGGCCGGGTCAGCCCCAGCATTTT. This encodes CASNILGPGQPQHF.

The chain is built from TRBV7-2 and TRBJ2-3, with TRBD1 identical over 9 bases. Germline V gives CDR1 SGHTA, CDR2 FQGNSA. The CDR3 has 16 residues. The V and J ends lost 5 bases and 2 bases, in that order; junction bases with no gene match: 8. The chain's CDR3 is CASSTGQGGVTDTQYF. CDR3 DNA sequence: TGTGCCAGCAGCACGGGACAGGGTGGGGTCACAGATACGCAGTATTTT.